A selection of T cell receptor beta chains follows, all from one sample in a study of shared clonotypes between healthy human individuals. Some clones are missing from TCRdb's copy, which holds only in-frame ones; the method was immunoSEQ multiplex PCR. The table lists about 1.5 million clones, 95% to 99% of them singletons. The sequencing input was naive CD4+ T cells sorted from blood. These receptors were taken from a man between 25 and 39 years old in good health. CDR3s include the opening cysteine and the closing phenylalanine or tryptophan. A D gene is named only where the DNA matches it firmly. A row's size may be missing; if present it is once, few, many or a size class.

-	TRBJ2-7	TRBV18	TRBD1	TGTGCCAGCTCACCACTTCTCTCTGGACAGGGGAAGGTCGACGAGCAGTACTTC	CASSPLLSGQGKVDEQYF
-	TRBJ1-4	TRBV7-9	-	TGTGCCAGCAGCCCGCCGGGACCGGTAGGGGAAAAACTGTTTTTT	CASSPPGPVGEKLFF
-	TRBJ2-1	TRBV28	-	TGTGCCAGCAGTCGGACAATATACAATGAGCAGTTCTTC	CASSRTIYNEQFF
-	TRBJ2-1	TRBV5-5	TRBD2	TGTGCCAGCAGCTCCAGGGCTAGCGGGAGTGCTGAGCAGTTCTTC	CASSSRASGSAEQFF
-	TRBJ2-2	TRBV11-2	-	TGTGCCAGCAGCCCATCACTGGCCCGGACCGGGGAGCTGTTTTTT	CASSPSLARTGELFF
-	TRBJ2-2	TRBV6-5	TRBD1	TGTGCCAGCAGTGCTCAGGGGGCCGGCACCGGGGAGCTGTTTTTT	CASSAQGAGTGELFF
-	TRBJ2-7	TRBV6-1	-	TGTGCCAGCCAGAGGGCGGTCTCCTACGAGCAGTACTTC	CASQRAVSYEQYF
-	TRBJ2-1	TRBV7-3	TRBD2	TGTGCCAGCAGCCCCGCCGGGACTAGCGTCGGTGAGCAGTTCTTC	CASSPAGTSVGEQFF
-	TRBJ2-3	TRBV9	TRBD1	TGTGCCAGCAGGAAGGACAGGGGGACAGATACGCAGTATTTT	CASRKDRGTDTQYF
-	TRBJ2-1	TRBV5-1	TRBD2	TGCGCCAGTAAGGGCCTAGCGGACCTTTGGAATGAGCAGTTCTTC	CASKGLADLWNEQFF
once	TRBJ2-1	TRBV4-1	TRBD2	TGCGCCAGCAGCCACCGAAGGACTAGCGGGAGAGATGAGCAGTTCTTC	CASSHRRTSGRDEQFF
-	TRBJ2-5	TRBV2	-	TGTGCCAGCAGTGGGTTGATAGGGTGGGAGACCCAGTACTTC	CASSGLIGWETQYF
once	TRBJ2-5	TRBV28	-	TGTGCCAGCAACGTGAGGGGGGCGCGGGAGACCCAGTACTTC	CASNVRGARETQYF
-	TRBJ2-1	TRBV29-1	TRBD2	TGCAGCGTTGATAAATTAGCGGGAGGTAATGAGCAGTTCTTC	CSVDKLAGGNEQFF
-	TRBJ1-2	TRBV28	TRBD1	TGTGCCAGCAGGGCCGGGACAGGAGGAGTGGGCGGCTACACCTTC	CASRAGTGGVGGYTF
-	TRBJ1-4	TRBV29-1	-	TGCAGCGTTGGACAGTTAGGGGATGAAAAACTGTTTTTT	CSVGQLGDEKLFF
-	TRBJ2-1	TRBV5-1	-	TGCGCCAGCAGGAGAGAAGGGATCCCCAATGAGCAGTTCTTC	CASRREGIPNEQFF
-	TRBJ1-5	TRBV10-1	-	TGCGCCAGCAGTGGGGCACCAGGAGAGCCCCAGCATTTT	CASSGAPGEPQHF
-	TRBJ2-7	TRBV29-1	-	TGCAGCGCGGTTCACAGCGGTAAGCCCGAGCAGTACTTC	CSAVHSGKPEQYF
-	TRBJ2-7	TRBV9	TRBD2	TGTGCCAGCAGCGTCTCACTAGCGGGAGCCTACGAGCAGTACTTC	CASSVSLAGAYEQYF
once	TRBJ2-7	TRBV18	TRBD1	TGTGCCAGCTCACCTCGCCGGACAGGGGTCTCCTACGAGCAGTACTTC	CASSPRRTGVSYEQYF
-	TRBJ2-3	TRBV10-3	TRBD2	TGTGCCATCGGAAACGGGAGGGCGGGGGATACGCAGTATTTT	CAIGNGRAGDTQYF
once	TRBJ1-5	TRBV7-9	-	TGTGCCAGCAGCTTAGCAGGACAGTTTCAGCCCCAGCATTTT	CASSLAGQFQPQHF
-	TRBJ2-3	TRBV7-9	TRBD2	TGTGCCAGCAGCCTTTCTACGGCGGGAGGGCCAGTTATCACAGATACGCAGTATTTT	CASSLSTAGGPVITDTQYF
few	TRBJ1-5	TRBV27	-	TGTGCCAGCAGTTTGGCCGGGACCGTTAATCAGCCCCAGCATTTT	CASSLAGTVNQPQHF
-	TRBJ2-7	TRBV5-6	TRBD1	TGTGCCAGCAGAAACGTTGACAGGGACCCCTACGAGCAGTACTTC	CASRNVDRDPYEQYF
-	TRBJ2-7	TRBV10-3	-	TGTGCCATCAGTGAGAGGGGTAACTACGAGCAGTACTTC	CAISERGNYEQYF
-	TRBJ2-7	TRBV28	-	TGTGCCAGCAGTTTGGGTAGGGCCGGCTACGAGCAGTACTTC	CASSLGRAGYEQYF
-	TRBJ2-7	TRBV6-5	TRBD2	TGTGCCAGCAGTTACTCGGGTAGCGGGAGTTACGAGCAGTACTTC	CASSYSGSGSYEQYF
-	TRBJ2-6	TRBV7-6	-	TGTGCCAGCAGCCCTTATCAGGGACCTGGGGCCAACGTCCTGACTTTC	CASSPYQGPGANVLTF
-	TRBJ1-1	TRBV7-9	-	TGTGCCAGCAGCTTAATTTCCGGGGTTGACACTGAAGCTTTCTTT	CASSLISGVDTEAFF
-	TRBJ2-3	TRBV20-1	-	TGCAGTGCCCGGAGCACAGATACGCAGTATTTT	CSARSTDTQYF
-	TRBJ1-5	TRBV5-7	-	TGTGCCAGCAGCTTGCCACAGGGTGACAATCAGCCCCAGCATTTT	CASSLPQGDNQPQHF
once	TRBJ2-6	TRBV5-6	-	TGTGCCAGCAGCTTCCGGCAGGCTCGCTCTGGGGCCAACGTCCTGACTTTC	CASSFRQARSGANVLTF